Following are 17 T cell receptor beta chains from one sample sequenced in a study of vaccination effects on CD4 cells after COVID-19. ViraFEST used viral peptide pools to expand antigen-specific CD4+ T cells before sequencing. Culturing for around ten days preceded CD4+ T cell isolation. Two doses of BNT162b2 or mRNA-1273 vaccine were administered to participants. The antigens for these receptors are not known. Some clones are missing from TCRdb's copy, which holds only in-frame ones; the method was immunoSEQ multiplex PCR. The sample carries more than 50,000 clones, about 80% recorded once. The material sequenced was CD4+ T cells from PBMCs cultured with HCoV-OC43 spike peptides, taken after COVID-19 vaccination. Subset in this sample: HCoV-OC43 spike overlapping peptide pool stimulation. Receptor source: a human donor who received a COVID-19 vaccine.

The chain combines TRBV7-2 with TRBJ1-2; perhaps TRBD1 as D (6 bases). The V end lost 1 base, the J end lost 2 bases, and 14 bases lay between the germline ends. This CDR3 is 16 amino acids long. CDR1 and CDR2 from the germline V gene are SGHTA and FQGNSA. As DNA, the CDR3 is TGTGCCAGCAGCTTAGGGCTGGGGGCCATGAACTATGGCTACACCTTC. The encoded protein is CASSLGLGAMNYGYTF.

A word on this clone: The DNA is left out, because the CDR3 cannot be placed on it with certainty; the CDR3 is given as TCRdb lists it. The chain is built from TRBV6-5 and TRBJ2-3. The CDR3 has 15 residues if both end residues are counted. Germline CDR1 MNHEY, CDR2 SVGAGI. The CDR3 here is CASSYFGAGTDTQYF.

The chain has TRBV7-2 and TRBJ2-1; no firm D call. V was shortened by 2 bases and J by 2 bases, with 16 bases between the two germline ends. The CDR3 spans 17 residues. Looked up from germline, CDR1 is SGHTA and CDR2 is FQGNSA. CDR3 sequence reads: CASSLRVSIDAYNEQFF. The DNA of the CDR3 is TGTGCCAGCAGCTTAAGAGTCTCAATAGACGCCTACAATGAGCAGTTCTTC.

The genes are TRBV30 and TRBJ1-5; D remains unclear. V was trimmed by 1 base and J by 9 bases, leaving 10 bases between them. Germline loops: CDR1 GTSNPN, CDR2 SVGIG (reference sequence). CDR3 length: 12 amino acids. CDR3 amino acids: CAWSGGYGPQHF. The CDR3 coding sequence is TGTGCCTGGAGTGGGGGTTACGGGCCCCAGCATTTT.

The rearrangement uses TRBV7-3 and TRBJ2-5; TRBD2 aligns across 9 bases. V shed 5 bases and J 2 bases; nucleotides not matched to a gene: 3. Looked up from germline, CDR1 is SGHTA and CDR2 is FQGTGA. The CDR3 totals 14 residues. CDR3 nucleotides: TGTGCCAGCAGCCTTAGCGGGGGACAAGAGACCCAGTACTTC. Protein: CASSLSGGQETQYF. The whole variable domain, remainder taken from reference TRBV7-3 and TRBJ2-5, is GAGVSQTPSNKVTEKGKYVELRCDPISGHTALYWYRQSLGQGPEFLIYFQGTGAADDSGLPNDRFFAVRPEGSVSTLKIQRTERGDSAVYLCASSLSGGQETQYFGPGTRLLVL.

This clone turned up a few times. The V call is TRBV5-1, the J call TRBJ2-7; TRBD1 matches 8 bases. V trimming: 0 bases; J trimming: 9 bases; junction bases outside the gene matches: 8. Germline V gives CDR1 SGHRS, CDR2 YFSETQ. There are 14 residues in the CDR3. The CDR3 bases are TGCGCCAGCAGCTTGGGACCAGGGGGCTTAAGGCAGTACGTC. It translates to CASSLGPGGLRQYV.

This clone was picked up one time. The chain combines TRBV30 with TRBJ2-2, with D possibly being TRBD1 (6 bases). The CDR3 is 15 residues long. The germline gives CDR1 GTSNPN, CDR2 SVGIG (reference sequence). Trimming cost V 7 bases and J 0 bases, with 15 bases left between them. DNA for the CDR3: TGTGCCTACCTCCTCCGGACAGCGAACACCGGGGAGCTGTTTTTT. It codes for CAYLLRTANTGELFF.

This chain joins TRBV18 and TRBJ2-1; D call uncertain. The CDR3 sequence is 14 residues long. From germline, CDR1 is KGHSH and CDR2 LQKENI. The V end was cut by 3 bases, the J end by 8 bases, with 14 bases between. This CDR3 reads CASSPVVASDEQFF. For the CDR3, the DNA is TGTGCCAGCTCACCGGTGGTAGCTTCAGATGAGCAGTTCTTC.

CDR3 in DNA: TGTGCCAGCAGCTTGGAGCCGGGGCGAGTTCAGCCCCAGCATTTT. Residues: CASSLEPGRVQPQHF. The chain carries TRBV7-2 and TRBJ1-5; possibly TRBD1 for D (5 bases). From germline, CDR1 is SGHTA and CDR2 FQGNSA. The CDR3 runs to 15 residues. Trimming cost V 3 bases and J 6 bases, with 15 bases left between them.

The V call is TRBV10-2, the J call TRBJ1-5; possibly TRBD1 for D (5 bases). Trimming stripped 1 base from V and 3 bases from J, with 16 bases between. CDR3 length: 17 residues. CDR1 is WSHSY and CDR2 is SAAADI in the germline V gene. In DNA, the CDR3 is TGCGCCAGCAGTGAGTGGGGCGGACCAGGTCCCAATCAGCCCCAGCATTTT. This translates into CASSEWGGPGPNQPQHF.

There are a few counts of this clone. The gene calls are TRBV19 and TRBJ2-2; D unresolved. V shed 4 bases and J shed 7 bases, with 25 bases lying between them. The CDR3 runs to 18 residues. CDR1 is LNHDA and CDR2 is SQIVND in the germline V gene (reference sequence). The CDR3 bases are TGTGCCAGTAGTACCCGAGGATTGACGCCAGCTTCGGGCGGGGAGCTGTTTTTT. It codes for CASSTRGLTPASGGELFF. Combining the CDR3 with reference TRBV19 and TRBJ2-2 gives the whole variable domain DGGITQSPKYLFRKEGQNVTLSCEQNLNHDAMYWYRQDPGQGLRLIYYSQIVNDFQKGDIAEGYSVSREKKESFPLTVTSAQKNPTAFYLCASSTRGLTPASGGELFFGEGSRLTVL.

The gene calls are TRBV7-3 and TRBJ2-5; 7 bases match TRBD1. The CDR3 length is 14 residues. The J segment lost 5 bases and the V segment lost 5 bases, leaving 8 bases of the junction unmatched. Germline CDR1 and CDR2: SGHTA and FQGTGA. CDR3: CASSPRGLGETQYF. CDR3 in DNA: TGTGCCAGCAGCCCCAGGGGGTTGGGGGAGACCCAGTACTTC.

The chain uses TRBV15 and TRBJ2-6; D not certain. The CDR3 is 16 amino acids. V was shortened by 2 bases and J by 4 bases, with 12 bases between the two germline ends. Germline V lookup: CDR1 LNHNV, CDR2 YYDKDF (reference sequence). Written as DNA, the CDR3 is TGTGCCACCAGCAGACTAGGATCGTCCGGGGCCAACGTCCTGACTTTC. Its translation is CATSRLGSSGANVLTF.

The V and J genes are TRBV18 and TRBJ1-6; D gene uncertain. The CDR3 has 15 amino acids. V lost 3 bases, J lost 7 bases, and 13 bases lay in between. Germline V CDR1 and CDR2: KGHSH, LQKENI. The CDR3 loop is CASSPGLTGNSPLHF. CDR3 DNA: TGTGCCAGCTCACCGGGCTTGACGGGGAATTCACCCCTCCACTTT.

The chain employs TRBV6-2 or TRBV6-3 and TRBJ2-7; TRBD2 agrees at 7 bases. The J segment lost 2 bases and the V segment lost 6 bases, leaving 10 bases of the junction unmatched. CDR3 length: 15 amino acids. The germline V gene encodes CDR1 MNHEY and CDR2 SVGEGT. CDR3 in DNA: TGTGCCAGCAGCCCCAAGCTAGCGGTAACCTACGAGCAGTACGTC. Translating gives CASSPKLAVTYEQYV.

This clone was seen once. V and J are TRBV7-2 and TRBJ2-2, with a weak D call TRBD2 (5 bases). The length of the CDR3 is 18 residues. Germline CDR1 SGHTA, CDR2 FQGNSA. V was trimmed by 1 base and J by 0 bases, leaving 15 bases between them. The CDR3 coding sequence is TGTGCCAGCAGCTTAGGAAGGGCGGGCCGCTCGAACACCGGGGAGCTGTTTTTT. Amino acids: CASSLGRAGRSNTGELFF.

The chain combines TRBV12-3 or TRBV12-4 with TRBJ1-3; D call uncertain. The CDR3 contains 13 residues. The V and J ends lost 8 bases and 0 bases respectively, with 8 bases between them. CDR3 in amino acids: CASGRSSGNTIYF. For the CDR3, the DNA is TGTGCCAGCGGGAGGAGCTCTGGAAACACCATATATTTT.